This T cell receptor (beta chain) is drawn from a study of blood T cells in healthy people across ages. PBMCs, at least 7 million per sample, were isolated. This clonotype was detected only a few times. The use of a sample-barcoded 5' primer and a J-beta primer mix characterized a second PCR of about 6 to 12 cycles. Every single cDNA molecule received a tag from a template-switch adaptor with 12 random nucleotides. Each single sample gave us at least 2.5 million CDR3-containing paired-end reads. TCRdb redid the calling of the 5' RACE reads with MiXCR, one entry per CDR3 protein. The sample carries more than 500,000 distinct CDR3 sequences, 27% recorded once. The CDR3 length is 15 residues. Germline assignment: CDR1 LGHNA and CDR2 YSLEER. V gave up 3 bases and J gave up 7 bases, with 16 bases separating them.

The sequencing input was blood. V gene TRBV4-3 combines with J gene TRBJ2-4, with D maybe TRBD1 (6 bases). The TCR sequence derives from a woman aged 70-85 years in good health. The CDR3 coding sequence is TGCGCCAGCAGCCACCAGAACACAGGGTCCAACATTCAGTACTTC. Its translation is CASSHQNTGSNIQYF.